Each of the 27 T cell receptor beta chains below was sequenced from the same sample in a study of blood T cell repertoires in COVID-19. Measured with immunoSEQ multiplex PCR; TCRdb has only the in-frame clones, and not every one. This table has some 150,000 clones, more than 65% appearing once. Sample: peripheral blood. These receptors were obtained from a human donor in a cohort sampled during active COVID-19.

The V and J genes are TRBV18 and TRBJ2-2; D not resolved. The ends were cut back, 0 bases at V and 7 bases at J, with 12 bases in the middle. This CDR3 is built from 15 residues. Germline V gives CDR1 KGHSH, CDR2 LQKENI. In DNA form, the CDR3 reads TGTGCCAGCTCACCACCGAAGTCGATGAGCGGGGAGCTGTTTTTT. This codes for CASSPPKSMSGELFF.

V and J are TRBV7-9 and TRBJ2-3; 7 bases fit TRBD2. The CDR3 covers 15 residues. Germline CDR1 is SEHNR and CDR2 is FQNEAQ (reference sequence). The trim removed 2 bases at V and 2 bases at J, leaving 4 bases unmatched. The CDR3 DNA reads as TGTGCCAGCAGCTTAAGTAGCGGGTTCACAGATACGCAGTATTTT. Protein product: CASSLSSGFTDTQYF.

This clone showed up just once. The V and J genes are TRBV27 and TRBJ2-3; TRBD2 agrees at 10 bases. V dropped 7 bases and J dropped 0; count of bases not matched to a gene: 7. The CDR3 runs to 16 residues. Germline V gene sequence: CDR1 MNHEY, CDR2 SMNVEV (reference sequence). In DNA, the CDR3 is TGTGCCAGCACGATAGCGGGGGGCTTTAGCACAGATACGCAGTATTTT. Its translation is CASTIAGGFSTDTQYF.

This chain uses TRBV2 with TRBJ2-7, with TRBD1 identical over 9 bases. Germline V lookup: CDR1 SNHLY, CDR2 FYNNEI. The CDR3 has 15 amino acids. J lost 2 bases, V lost 6 bases, and 8 bases had no gene match. CDR3 DNA sequence: TGTGCCAGCAGCGCCAACAGGGGGCAGGCCTACGAGCAGTACTTC. This translates into CASSANRGQAYEQYF.

This chain joins TRBV19 and TRBJ2-2; unclear D gene. The CDR3 has 14 residues. V gave up 3 bases and J gave up 1 base, with 6 bases separating them. From germline, CDR1 is LNHDA and CDR2 SQIVND (reference sequence). DNA for the CDR3: TGTGCCAGTAGTATGAGGATGAACACCGGGGAGCTGTTTTTT. This sequence encodes CASSMRMNTGELFF.

The chain joins TRBV6-5 to TRBJ1-6; D unresolved. The germline V and J ends were trimmed by 7 bases and 5 bases, with 15 bases remaining between them. Germline V gene lookup returns CDR1 MNHEY and CDR2 SVGAGI. This CDR3 is 15 amino acids long. The DNA of the CDR3 is TGTGCCAGCATGTCCGAGTTGATGGATAATTCACCCCTCCACTTT. Its translation: CASMSELMDNSPLHF.

This clone was seen just once. CDR3 loop: CSARSGYGYTF. The CDR3 DNA follows: TGCAGTGCTAGATCGGGGTATGGCTACACCTTC. The chain carries TRBV20-1 and TRBJ1-2; D not certain. The germline V gene has CDR1 DFQATT and CDR2 SNEGSKA (reference sequence). The CDR3 totals 11 residues. Trimming cost V 2 bases and J 5 bases, with 6 bases left between them.

This chain connects TRBV2 to TRBJ1-2; 8 bases are a match to TRBD1. V lost 6 bases, J lost 3 bases, and 3 bases stayed unmatched. The CDR3 sequence is 13 residues long. The germline V gene has CDR1 SNHLY and CDR2 FYNNEI. In nucleotides, the CDR3 is TGTGCCAGCAGGACGGACAGGGACTATGGCTACACCTTC. Translation gives CASRTDRDYGYTF.

The gene calls are TRBV6-5 and TRBJ1-3; D possibly corresponds to TRBD1 (6 bases). This CDR3 has 13 amino acids. V was pared by 7 bases and J by 3 bases, with 10 bases between. Germline V gene data show CDR1 as MNHEY and CDR2 as SVGAGI. The CDR3 spells CASTGGSGNTIYF. For the CDR3, the DNA is TGTGCCAGCACTGGGGGCAGTGGAAACACCATATATTTT.

This chain uses TRBV10-1 with TRBJ2-2, with D possibly being TRBD1 (6 bases). V lost 4 bases to trimming and J lost 4 bases, with 13 bases between them. Germline V gene lookup returns CDR1 WNHNN and CDR2 SYGVQD (reference sequence). CDR3 length: 15 amino acids. The CDR3 protein is CASSATPGVTGELFF. In nucleotides, the CDR3 is TGCGCCAGCAGTGCCACCCCAGGGGTCACCGGGGAGCTGTTTTTT.

This clone has only one observation. This chain connects TRBV5-1 to TRBJ2-7, with 7 bases lining up with TRBD1. The junction had 8 bases not matched to a gene; V was cut back by 1 base and J by 4 bases. CDR3 length: 15 amino acids. Germline loops: CDR1 SGHRS, CDR2 YFSETQ. The CDR3 reads CASSLNRQGGYEQYF. The CDR3 DNA is TGCGCCAGCAGCTTGAATCGACAGGGTGGATACGAGCAGTACTTC.

This chain connects TRBV10-3 to TRBJ2-1; tentative D call: TRBD2 (6 bases). This CDR3 contains 17 residues. Germline CDR1 reads ENHRY; CDR2 reads SYGVKD. The V gene lost 10 bases and the J gene lost 8 bases, with 30 bases spanning the gap. The CDR3 coding sequence is TGTGCCACCTCCCGGAGTAAAAACGGGGGAACGGGGGATGAGCAGTTCTTC. This encodes CATSRSKNGGTGDEQFF.

The V call is TRBV7-9, the J call TRBJ2-3; 8 nucleotides line up with TRBD1. Germline V gene sequence: CDR1 SEHNR, CDR2 FQNEAQ (reference sequence). This CDR3 contains 14 residues. J lost 3 bases, V lost 1 base, and 0 bases had no gene match. In nucleotides, the CDR3 is TGTGCCAGCAGCTTAGGGACAGGGACAGATACGCAGTATTTT. Its protein is CASSLGTGTDTQYF.

Comment on this clone: The sample has other DNA sequences that encode this CDR3 too. V gene TRBV18 combines with J gene TRBJ2-7; 12 nucleotides agree with TRBD1. Germline trimming cut 2 bases from V and 4 bases from J; bases unmatched to any gene: 3. CDR3 length: 15 residues. The germline V gene encodes CDR1 KGHSH and CDR2 LQKENI. The chain's CDR3 is CASSPTGQGAYEQYF. The CDR3 coding sequence is TGTGCCAGCTCACCAACGGGACAGGGGGCTTACGAGCAGTACTTC.

The CDR3: CASSFSGQGELYSPLHF. The CDR3 bases are TGCGCCAGCAGTTTCTCAGGACAGGGAGAATTGTATTCACCCCTCCACTTT. This chain joins TRBV5-1 and TRBJ1-6; TRBD1 aligns across 8 bases. CDR3 length equals 17 residues. V lost 5 bases and J lost 8; bases outside the gene matches: 15. CDR1 and CDR2 from the germline V gene are SGHRS and YFSETQ.

This clone was detected only once. One end of the junction does not line up with germline, which may come from a read error. The genes are TRBV6-5 and TRBJ2-7, with no clear D. The CDR3 has 15 residues. Germline V gives CDR1 MNHEY, CDR2 SVGAGI. The DNA for the CDR3 is TGTGCCAGCAGTTACTCGAATCCCAGGCTCTCTCCCCTACGATTC. Protein: CASSYSNPRLSPLRF.

This clone was found a few times. The V and J genes are TRBV12-3 or TRBV12-4 and TRBJ2-7; no definite D call. V was trimmed by 6 bases and J by 6 bases, leaving 12 bases between them. The CDR3 has 12 residues. CDR3 sequence: CASRRRGLEQYF. The CDR3 DNA reads TGTGCCAGCAGACGAAGAGGCCTCGAGCAGTACTTC.

This clone appeared a few times. The genes are TRBV3-1 (or the pseudogene TRBV3-2) and TRBJ1-6; 7 bases match TRBD1. The V gene end was trimmed by 5 bases and the J gene end by 1 base; junction bases not matched to a gene: 8. Germline V gene sequence: CDR1 LGHDT, CDR2 YNNKEL (reference sequence). There are 17 residues in the CDR3. The CDR3 DNA follows: TGTGCCAGCAGCGCGAGGGCAGGGGGGTCCTATAATTCACCCCTCCACTTT. Translated, it gives CASSARAGGSYNSPLHF.

V and J are TRBV7-2 and TRBJ2-4, with D hard to call. This CDR3 contains 14 residues. The germline CDR1 and CDR2 sequences are SGHTA and FQGNSA. Trimming took 2 bases from V and 1 from J, leaving 6 bases between them. For the CDR3, the DNA is TGTGCCAGCAGCTTAAGCTGGGCCAAAAACATTCAGTACTTC. Protein product: CASSLSWAKNIQYF.

The CDR3 reads CAISDRFEQYF. The CDR3 DNA is TGTGCCATCTCAGACAGGTTCGAGCAGTACTTC. This chain links TRBV10-3 with TRBJ2-7, with D maybe TRBD1 (6 bases). Germline V gene sequence: CDR1 ENHRY, CDR2 SYGVKD. Trimming removed 8 bases at V and 6 bases at J, with 11 bases between. This CDR3 has 11 residues.

This chain connects TRBV10-3 to TRBJ2-7; D gene ambiguous. V lost 6 bases and J 1 base, leaving 10 bases between the germline ends. CDR1 is ENHRY and CDR2 is SYGVKD in the germline V gene. This CDR3 is built from 13 residues. CDR3 loop: CAIRTSASYEQYF. The CDR3 coding sequence is TGTGCCATCAGGACGAGCGCTTCCTACGAGCAGTACTTC.

J is TRBJ2-3 and V is TRBV5-1; 9 positions agree with TRBD1. The CDR3 is 16 amino acids. CDR1 SGHRS and CDR2 YFSETQ come from the germline V gene. V was clipped by 4 bases and J by 4 bases; unmatched bases: 10. CDR3 sequence: CASSQGQGGRADTQYF. The CDR3 nucleotides read TGCGCCAGCAGCCAGGGACAGGGAGGTCGGGCAGATACGCAGTATTTT.

This sequence joins TRBV6-4 and TRBJ2-7; 9 nucleotides align to TRBD1. Germline CDR1 MRHNA, CDR2 SNTAGT. Losses at the gene ends were 5 bases for V and 7 bases for J; bases not matched to a gene: 6. This CDR3 contains 13 residues. CDR3 bases: TGTGCCAGCAGTTCGGACAGGGGAGGGGAGCAGTACTTC. Translated, it gives CASSSDRGGEQYF.

This clone has a single count. A junction boundary mismatches the germline segment, possibly from a read error. The J gene is TRBJ1-4, the V gene TRBV7-7, with 9 bases identical to TRBD1. Per the germline V gene, CDR1 is SSHAT and CDR2 is FNYEAQ (reference sequence). This CDR3 spans 15 amino acids. The CDR3 here is CASSLTGGVNEKLFF. Here the CDR3 DNA reads TGTGCTAGCAGCTTAACAGGGGGCGTCAATGAAAAACTGTTTTTT. Full variable domain (rest looked up from reference TRBV7-7 and TRBJ1-4): GAGVSQSPRYKVTKRGQDVTLRCDPISSHATLYWYQQALGQGPEFLTYFNYEAQPDKSGLPSDRFSAERPEGSISTLTIQRTEQRDSAMYRCASSLTGGVNEKLFFGSGTQLSVL.

The chain couples TRBV19 to TRBJ2-5, with a tentative D call TRBD2 (7 bases). V was clipped by 0 bases and J by 5 bases, with 19 bases between them. CDR3 size: 17 residues. Germline V gene data show CDR1 as LNHDA and CDR2 as SQIVND (reference sequence). The CDR3 coding sequence is TGTGCCAGTAGTATAGATCGTTGGGCGGGGGCCCGGGAGACCCAGTACTTC. This gives the protein CASSIDRWAGARETQYF.

The CDR3 loop reads CASSDAGTGANVLTF. In DNA form, the CDR3 reads TGTGCCAGCAGTGATGCGGGGACTGGGGCCAACGTCCTGACTTTC. This sequence joins TRBV6-1 and TRBJ2-6, with a possible D match to TRBD2 (6 bases). Germline loops: CDR1 MNHNS, CDR2 SASEGT. The ends were cut back, 3 bases at V and 2 bases at J, with 8 bases in the middle. The CDR3 extends over 15 amino acids.

The V gene is TRBV9, the J gene TRBJ1-6; 7 bases agree with TRBD1. J gave up 6 bases and V 7 bases, and 7 bases lay outside the gene matches. Germline loops: CDR1 SGDLS, CDR2 YYNGEE. CDR3 length: 14 amino acids. In nucleotides, the CDR3 is TGTGCCAGCTCAAAAGACAGGGCTAATTCACCCCTCCACTTT. This translates into CASSKDRANSPLHF.